Below are 32 T cell receptor beta chains sequenced from a single sample in a study of blood T cell repertoires in COVID-19. Assay: immunoSEQ multiplex PCR; the TCRdb copy retains only in-frame clones and omits some. Of fewer than 250,000 clones listed, 84% are singletons. The specimen was peripheral blood. The source is a man aged 50-59 years with acute or convalescent COVID-19.

Only a few counts were recorded for this clone. The V call is TRBV9, the J call TRBJ2-7; 10 positions agree with TRBD2. Germline values: CDR1 SGDLS, CDR2 YYNGEE. The CDR3 covers 13 residues. J was trimmed by 4 bases and V by 4 bases; bases with no gene match: 2. The CDR3 is CASSQRGGYEQYF. The DNA for the CDR3 is TGTGCCAGCAGCCAGCGGGGGGGTTACGAGCAGTACTTC.

The V and J genes are TRBV4-2 and TRBJ2-7; a weak D match, TRBD2 (6 bases). CDR3 length: 17 residues. The V gene lost 0 bases and the J gene lost 0 bases, with 15 bases spanning the gap. Germline CDR1 reads LGHNA; CDR2 reads YNFKEQ. DNA for the CDR3: TGTGCCAGCAGCCAAGAAAGTGGCGGGGCATTCTCCTACGAGCAGTACTTC. Its translation: CASSQESGGAFSYEQYF.

The V and J genes are TRBV5-6 and TRBJ1-1; no firm D call. The CDR3 totals 14 residues. Germline assignment: CDR1 SGHDT and CDR2 YYEEEE. Trimming removed 0 bases at V and 8 bases at J, with 14 bases between. CDR3 in amino acids: CASSLDSSEHEAFF. The CDR3 DNA reads as TGTGCCAGCAGCTTGGATTCCAGTGAACACGAAGCTTTCTTT. Full variable domain (rest looked up from reference TRBV5-6 and TRBJ1-1): DAGVTQSPTHLIKTRGQQVTLRCSPKSGHDTVSWYQQALGQGPQFIFQYYEEEERQRGNFPDRFSGHQFPNYSSELNVNALLLGDSALYLCASSLDSSEHEAFFGQGTRLTVV.

The V gene is TRBV4-1, the J gene TRBJ2-5, with 8 bases fitting TRBD1. From germline, CDR1 is MGHRA and CDR2 YSYEKL. The CDR3 consists of 17 residues. Trimming removed 2 bases from V and 3 bases from J; junction bases left unmatched: 11. The CDR3 loop reads CASSQTRTGIIKETQYF. The DNA of the CDR3 is TGCGCCAGCAGCCAAACTCGGACAGGGATAATCAAAGAGACCCAGTACTTC.

The J gene is TRBJ2-7, the V gene TRBV3-1 (or the pseudogene TRBV3-2); TRBD2 might be the D (5 bases). Trimming stripped 1 base from V and 4 bases from J, with 11 bases between. This CDR3 has 14 amino acids. Germline assignment: CDR1 LGHDT and CDR2 YNNKEL (reference sequence). The CDR3 sequence is CASSQGNLAYEQYF. CDR3 coding DNA: TGTGCCAGCAGCCAAGGAAATCTAGCTTACGAGCAGTACTTC.

The J gene is TRBJ1-2, the V gene TRBV14; the match to TRBD1 covers 8 bases. Trimming cost V 6 bases and J 7 bases; bases outside gene matches: 10. Germline values: CDR1 SGHDN, CDR2 FVKESK. This CDR3 is built from 14 residues. DNA of the CDR3: TGTGCCAGCAGGAGGACAGGGCGTGGTTTTGGCTACACCTTC. Protein product: CASRRTGRGFGYTF.

The genes are TRBV7-9 and TRBJ2-5; 7 bases align to TRBD1. The length of the CDR3 is 15 residues. V lost 1 base and J lost 5; bases outside the gene matches: 7. Germline V CDR1 and CDR2: SEHNR, FQNEAQ (reference sequence). The CDR3 is CASSLETGERETQYF. In DNA form, the CDR3 reads TGTGCCAGCAGCTTAGAAACAGGGGAGAGGGAGACCCAGTACTTC.

The chain links TRBV7-8 to TRBJ2-1, with 12 bases fitting TRBD2. The CDR3 contains 20 residues. After removal of 5 bases from V and 3 bases from J, the junction contained 17 bases not matched to a gene. CDR1 and CDR2 from the germline V gene are SGHVS and FQNEAQ. The CDR3 nucleotides read TGTGCCAGCAGCCCTGGGGTGACTAGCGGGAGCGTCATCCACTACAATGAGCAGTTCTTC. This encodes CASSPGVTSGSVIHYNEQFF.

This clone showed up just once. The chain carries TRBV3-1 (or the pseudogene TRBV3-2) and TRBJ2-7; 11 nucleotides agree with TRBD1. V lost 2 bases, J lost 2 bases, and 8 bases stayed unmatched. The germline CDR1 and CDR2 sequences are LGHDT and YNNKEL (reference sequence). The CDR3 runs 17 residues. CDR3 sequence reads: CASSQLQGTGGAYEQYF. The CDR3 nucleotides are TGTGCCAGCAGCCAACTCCAGGGGACAGGGGGAGCCTACGAGCAGTACTTC.

The V and J genes are TRBV4-1 and TRBJ2-2; tentatively, D is TRBD2 (5 bases). The CDR3 loop spans 15 amino acids. Deletions cut 1 base from V and 3 bases from J, with 9 bases between. Germline V gene data show CDR1 as MGHRA and CDR2 as YSYEKL. CDR3 bases: TGCGCCAGCAGCCAAGTCCTCGGGGACACCGGGGAGCTGTTTTTT. Residues: CASSQVLGDTGELFF.

The chain recombines TRBV27 with TRBJ2-7; tentatively, D is TRBD2 (6 bases). V was shortened by 6 bases and J by 0 bases, with 9 bases between the two germline ends. Per the germline V gene, CDR1 is MNHEY and CDR2 is SMNVEV (reference sequence). The CDR3 spans 13 residues. CDR3 residues: CASSVSGSYEQYF. DNA for the CDR3: TGTGCCAGCAGCGTTAGCGGCTCCTACGAGCAGTACTTC.

V gene TRBV30 combines with J gene TRBJ1-5; 11 bases are shared with TRBD1. In germline, CDR1 is GTSNPN, CDR2 SVGIG (reference sequence). Trimming took 5 bases from V and 0 from J; bases not matched to a gene: 6. This CDR3 is built from 16 residues. Written as DNA, the CDR3 is TGTGCCTGGGGGACAGGGGGAATCTATAGCAATCAGCCCCAGCATTTT. The encoded protein is CAWGTGGIYSNQPQHF.

The chain couples TRBV5-5 to TRBJ2-3; D unresolved. Trimming left V 0 bases short and J 0 bases short, with 2 bases between. Germline assignment: CDR1 SGHKS and CDR2 YYEKEE (reference sequence). The CDR3 contains 13 residues. The CDR3 region is CASSLASTDTQYF. The CDR3 coding sequence is TGTGCCAGCAGCTTGGCGAGCACAGATACGCAGTATTTT. Filled out from reference TRBV5-5 and TRBJ2-3, the complete variable domain reads DAGVTQSPTHLIKTRGQQVTLRCSPISGHKSVSWYQQVLGQGPQFIFQYYEKEERGRGNFPDRFSARQFPNYSSELNVNALLLGDSALYLCASSLASTDTQYFGPGTRLTVL.

The V call is TRBV5-1, the J call TRBJ2-7; 13 bases line up with TRBD2. The germline V gene encodes CDR1 SGHRS and CDR2 YFSETQ. The CDR3 extends over 19 amino acids. V lost 0 bases to trimming and J lost 3 bases; unmatched junction nucleotides: 12. In nucleotides, the CDR3 is TGCGCCAGCAGCTTGGCCGGGACTAGCGGGACCCTTACCATCTACGAGCAGTACTTC. It codes for CASSLAGTSGTLTIYEQYF.

This chain links TRBV11-2 with TRBJ2-1; 9 bases agree with TRBD2. The germline CDR1 and CDR2 sequences are SGHAT and FQNNGV. This CDR3 has 14 residues. V lost 5 bases, J lost 6 bases, and 5 bases stayed unmatched. For the CDR3, the DNA is TGTGCCAGCAGCCGAGGGACTAGCAGCAATGAGCAGTTCTTC. As protein: CASSRGTSSNEQFF.

The rearrangement joins TRBV9 to TRBJ2-1, with TRBD2 matching over 9 bases. V shed 0 bases and J 9 bases; nucleotides not matched to a gene: 13. CDR3 length equals 17 residues. Germline V gene data show CDR1 as SGDLS and CDR2 as YYNGEE. The CDR3 nucleotides read TGTGCCAGCAGCGTAGGGGCTAGCGGGGATCTGTATGGTGAGCAGTTCTTC. Encoded protein: CASSVGASGDLYGEQFF. The variable domain in full, with the rest retrieved from reference TRBV9 and TRBJ2-1, is DSGVTQTPKHLITATGQRVTLRCSPRSGDLSVYWYQQSLDQGLQFLIQYYNGEERAKGNILERFSAQQFPDLHSELNLSSLELGDSALYFCASSVGASGDLYGEQFFGPGTRLTVL.

This clone was seen only a few times. In the same sample, other DNA sequences code for this CDR3. This sequence joins TRBV27 and TRBJ2-7; TRBD2 agrees at 9 bases. The V segment lost 1 base and the J segment 3 bases; nucleotides outside the gene matches: 4. This CDR3 has 15 residues. Germline V gives CDR1 MNHEY, CDR2 SMNVEV (reference sequence). CDR3 coding DNA: TGTGCCAGCAGTTTATTATTAGCGGGAGTCTACGAGCAGTACTTC. Translation gives CASSLLLAGVYEQYF.

The chain carries TRBV19 and TRBJ1-2; D remains unclear. CDR3 size: 13 residues. CDR1 and CDR2 from the germline V gene are LNHDA and SQIVND (reference sequence). The V gene lost 3 bases and the J gene lost 5 bases, with 10 bases spanning the gap. The CDR3 coding sequence is TGTGCCAGTAGTATGGCGACGGGATATGGCTACACCTTC. Translated: CASSMATGYGYTF. Supplemented by reference TRBV19 and TRBJ1-2, the full variable domain reads DGGITQSPKYLFRKEGQNVTLSCEQNLNHDAMYWYRQDPGQGLRLIYYSQIVNDFQKGDIAEGYSVSREKKESFPLTVTSAQKNPTAFYLCASSMATGYGYTFGSGTRLTVV.

The chain joins TRBV28 to TRBJ1-2; 9 bases map to TRBD1. Germline V gene sequence: CDR1 MDHEN, CDR2 SYDVKM. The CDR3 covers 15 residues. V was clipped by 5 bases and J by 6 bases; unmatched bases: 10. The CDR3 region has the DNA TGTGCCAGCAGTGGATTGGGACAGGGATTGGATGGCTACACCTTC. This encodes CASSGLGQGLDGYTF.

This chain links TRBV19 with TRBJ1-2; maybe TRBD1 (6 bases). V dropped 8 bases and J dropped 6 bases, with 13 bases sitting between them. CDR1 and CDR2 (germline): LNHDA, SQIVND (reference sequence). This CDR3 region has 12 residues. The CDR3 region is CASGRDKNGYTF. CDR3 in DNA: TGTGCCAGTGGCCGGGACAAGAATGGCTACACCTTC. The whole variable domain, remainder taken from reference TRBV19 and TRBJ1-2, is DGGITQSPKYLFRKEGQNVTLSCEQNLNHDAMYWYRQDPGQGLRLIYYSQIVNDFQKGDIAEGYSVSREKKESFPLTVTSAQKNPTAFYLCASGRDKNGYTFGSGTRLTVV.

This rearrangement joins TRBV12-3 or TRBV12-4 to TRBJ2-7, with 8 bases lining up with TRBD2. Trimming took 9 bases from V and 1 from J; bases not matched to a gene: 5. This CDR3 region has 13 residues. CDR3: CASSGIRSYEQYF. DNA of the CDR3: TGTGCCAGTAGCGGGATAAGATCCTACGAGCAGTACTTC.

The chain employs TRBV12-3 or TRBV12-4 and TRBJ2-7; TRBD1 matches at 9 bases. CDR3 length equals 12 residues. The V segment lost 5 bases and the J segment 12 bases; nucleotides outside the gene matches: 8. The DNA for the CDR3 is TGTGCCAGCAGTCGAGGGACAGGGATTCCGTACTTC. It is translated as CASSRGTGIPYF.

The CDR3 reads CASSLTRVTGELFF. CDR3 DNA sequence: TGTGCCAGCAGTTTAACCCGGGTCACCGGGGAGCTGTTTTTT. The J gene is TRBJ2-2, the V gene TRBV27; D is undetermined. In germline, CDR1 is MNHEY, CDR2 SMNVEV (reference sequence). Trimming shortened V by 2 bases and J by 4 bases, and 8 bases separated the two germline ends. The CDR3 contains 14 residues.

The rearrangement joins TRBV23-1 to TRBJ2-4, with 7 positions matching TRBD1. TRBV23-1 counts as an open reading frame of uncertain function. V lost 2 bases and J lost 3; bases outside the gene matches: 13. The CDR3 length is 18 residues. This CDR3 is CASSQRPQGSCVKNIQYF. The CDR3 DNA follows: TGCGCCAGCAGTCAAAGACCACAGGGGTCTTGCGTCAAAAACATTCAGTACTTC.

The chain joins TRBV28 to TRBJ2-1; the match to TRBD2 covers 7 bases. The V gene's germline CDR1 is MDHEN and CDR2 SYDVKM. The CDR3 loop spans 16 amino acids. With 6 bases clipped from V and 4 bases from J, the junction kept 12 bases outside the gene matches. The CDR3: CASRPPGGRRYNEQFF. The CDR3, as DNA: TGTGCCAGCAGGCCTCCCGGGGGGAGGAGGTACAATGAGCAGTTCTTC.

V is TRBV25-1 and J is TRBJ2-7; TRBD1 might be the D (8 bases). The CDR3 is 15 amino acids. Trimming took 4 bases from V and 4 from J, leaving 17 bases between them. Germline CDR1 is MGHDK and CDR2 is SYGVNS. The chain's CDR3 is CASSASNRGGYEQYF. The CDR3 bases are TGTGCCAGCAGTGCATCAAACAGGGGGGGATACGAGCAGTACTTC.

The V gene is TRBV6-2 or TRBV6-3, the J gene TRBJ2-1; 9 bases agree with TRBD1. J gave up 1 base and V 1 base, and 5 bases lay outside the gene matches. Germline CDR1 reads MNHEY; CDR2 reads SVGEGT. The CDR3 totals 17 residues. CDR3 nucleotides: TGTGCCAGCAGTTACTGGGGACAGGGAGTTTCCTACAATGAGCAGTTCTTC. It codes for CASSYWGQGVSYNEQFF.

The genes are TRBV11-1 and TRBJ1-2; no reliable D call. Germline V CDR1 and CDR2: SGHAT, FQDESV (reference sequence). The CDR3 consists of 13 residues. V lost 4 bases and J lost 8, with 14 bases in between. The CDR3 reads CASSSHPGEGYTF. The CDR3 DNA reads as TGTGCCAGCAGCTCCCATCCCGGGGAAGGCTACACCTTC.

The chain joins TRBV18 to TRBJ1-1; D unresolved. The CDR3 is 16 residues long. The V gene's germline CDR1 is KGHSH and CDR2 LQKENI. Between the trimmed V and J ends, which lost 5 bases and 1 base, there was a span of 17 bases. The CDR3 loop is CASSRNEDSKNTEAFF. CDR3 DNA sequence: TGTGCCAGCTCAAGAAACGAGGACTCAAAGAACACTGAAGCTTTCTTT. The whole variable domain, filled in from reference TRBV18 and TRBJ1-1, reads NAGVMQNPRHLVRRRGQEARLRCSPMKGHSHVYWYRQLPEEGLKFMVYLQKENIIDESGMPKERFSAEFPKEGPSILRIQQVVRGDSAAYFCASSRNEDSKNTEAFFGQGTRLTVV.

CDR3 sequence: CASSQDLNRANGYTF. CDR3 bases: TGCGCCAGCAGCCAAGATCTAAACAGGGCTAATGGCTACACCTTC. The chain carries TRBV4-1 and TRBJ1-2, with a tentative D call TRBD1 (6 bases). Germline V gene lookup returns CDR1 MGHRA and CDR2 YSYEKL. This CDR3 spans 15 amino acids. With 0 bases removed from V and 6 bases from J, the gap between germline ends came to 14 bases.

This rearrangement joins TRBV5-4 to TRBJ2-2, with TRBD2 identical over 13 bases. This CDR3 comprises 17 residues. V was clipped by 4 bases and J by 2 bases; unmatched bases: 5. The germline V gene encodes CDR1 SGHNT and CDR2 YYREEE (reference sequence). The DNA for the CDR3 is TGTGCCAGCAGCCAGGGACTAGCGGGGATAAACACCGGGGAGCTGTTTTTT. It codes for CASSQGLAGINTGELFF.

The chain employs TRBV10-3 and TRBJ1-2; D perhaps matches TRBD1 (6 bases). This CDR3 comprises 13 residues. The germline CDR1 and CDR2 sequences are ENHRY and SYGVKD. Trimming removed 3 bases from V and 6 bases from J, with 11 bases in between. The CDR3 nucleotides are TGTGCCATCAGTGAACTGGGACACAATGGCTACACCTTC. Protein: CAISELGHNGYTF.